This T cell receptor (beta chain) stems from a study of identical twins. This clonotype was counted a few times. Template switching added a universal primer site, and cDNA bore unique molecular identifiers. Each CDR3 protein is one row after TCRdb ran MiXCR on the 5' RACE reads. The table lists under 900,000 distinct CDR3 sequences, about 20% of them singletons. V was trimmed by 2 bases and J by 2 bases, leaving 13 bases between them. Germline loops: CDR1 SGHDT, CDR2 YYEEEE. This CDR3 is 15 amino acids long. The same data also went into a second study, on T cells expressing NK-cell markers. That report adds: CD3+CD56+NKG2C+, CD3+CD56+NKG2C- and CD3+CD56-NKG2C+ T cells, once sorted, supplied the TCR beta repertoires.

The source of this sequence is a woman under 30 in good health. The chain employs TRBV5-6 and TRBJ1-2; TRBD1 might be the D (6 bases). The sequenced sample consisted of PBMCs. CDR3 region: CASSFTGYLNYGYTF. CDR3 DNA sequence: TGTGCCAGCAGCTTCACAGGGTACCTAAACTATGGCTACACCTTC.